The T cell receptor (beta chain) under discussion was sequenced for a study of shared clonotypes between healthy human individuals. About the study: CD4 naive and memory got three plates each, CD8 naive two, CD8 memory one.

About this clone: The antigen is unknown.

CDR1 and CDR2 (germline): LNHDA, SQIVND (reference sequence). The CDR3 extends over 13 amino acids. Unmatched junction bases numbered 3, after V lost 7 bases and J lost 4 bases. Study results and caveats: The study found lower generation probabilities in non-shared clonotypes than in those shared by all four donors. The study generally estimated greater richness for naive than memory subsets. The rarefaction results pointed to incomplete sorted-subset sequencing despite large depth.

Profiled with immunoSEQ multiplex PCR; TCRdb holds only in-frame clones, not every one. Of 1,400,000 or so clones in the sample, approximately 98.5% were seen once. This TCR came from a man between 25 and 39 years old in good health. V is TRBV19 and J is TRBJ2-1; TRBD2 matches at 8 bases. The sample comprised naive CD4+ T cells sorted from blood. Subset defined: CD45RA+ positively selected. The CDR3 reads CASKLADYNEQFF. DNA for the CDR3: TGTGCCAGTAAACTAGCGGATTACAATGAGCAGTTCTTC.